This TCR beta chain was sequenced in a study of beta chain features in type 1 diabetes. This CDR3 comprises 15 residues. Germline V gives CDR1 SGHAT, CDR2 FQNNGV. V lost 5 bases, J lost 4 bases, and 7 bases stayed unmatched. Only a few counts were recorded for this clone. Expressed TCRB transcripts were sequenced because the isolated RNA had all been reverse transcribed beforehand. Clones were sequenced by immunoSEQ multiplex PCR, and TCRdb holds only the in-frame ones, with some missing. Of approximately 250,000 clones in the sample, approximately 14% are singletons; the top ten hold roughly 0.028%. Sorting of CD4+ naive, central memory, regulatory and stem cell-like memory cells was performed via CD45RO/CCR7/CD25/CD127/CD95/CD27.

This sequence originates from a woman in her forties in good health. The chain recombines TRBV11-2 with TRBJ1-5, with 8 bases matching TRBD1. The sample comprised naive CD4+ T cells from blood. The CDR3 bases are TGTGCCAGCAGCCGCGGACAGGGCGATAATCAGCCCCAGCATTTT. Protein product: CASSRGQGDNQPQHF.